Each of the 17 T cell receptor beta chains below was sequenced from the same sample in a study of T cells in Graves' hyperthyroidism and ophthalmopathy. Amplification yielded TCR beta CDR3 regions, with RNA transcripts as the source. TCR CDR3 regions were first amplified by RT-PCR with HTBI primers. TCRdb re-called the multiplex PCR reads through MiXCR, storing one row per CDR3 protein. The top ten clones hold about 43% of a sample with 480,000 or so distinct CDR3 sequences, 46% of them seen once. The sequenced material came from peripheral blood or thyroid tissue (not recorded which). The receptors here all came from an adult woman with Graves' disease, either hyperthyroidism or ophthalmopathy (not recorded which).

The table lists this clonotype with many counts. The V call is TRBV2, the J call TRBJ2-5, with 12 nucleotides matching TRBD2. The junction had 11 bases not matched to a gene; V was cut back by 6 bases and J by 3 bases. The CDR3 is 17 residues long. Germline V gene lookup returns CDR1 SNHLY and CDR2 FYNNEI. CDR3 coding DNA: TGTGCCAGCAGCTCCATTCTAGCGGGAGGGCCTAAAGAGACCCAGTACTTC. It translates to CASSSILAGGPKETQYF. Variable domain in full (rest from reference TRBV2 and TRBJ2-5): EPEVTQTPSHQVTQMGQEVILRCVPISNHLYFYWYRQILGQKVEFLVSFYNNEISEKSEIFDDQFSVERPDGSNFTLKIRSTKLEDSAMYFCASSSILAGGPKETQYFGPGTRLLVL.

V is TRBV2 and J is TRBJ2-5; the D is unclear. The CDR3 has 12 amino acids. Germline V gene data show CDR1 as SNHLY and CDR2 as FYNNEI. The V end lost 6 bases, the J end lost 3 bases, and 8 bases lay between the germline ends. As DNA, the CDR3 is TGTGCCAGCAGGGCATCCAAAGAGACCCAGTACTTC. It specifies CASRASKETQYF.

The sample holds many counts of this clonotype. The chain couples TRBV7-9 to TRBJ1-6; D not resolved. The CDR3 sequence is 11 residues long. Deletions cut 6 bases from V and 11 bases from J, with 8 bases between. Germline CDR1 SEHNR, CDR2 FQNEAQ (reference sequence). This CDR3 reads CASSGSAPLHF. Written as DNA, the CDR3 is TGTGCCAGCAGTGGGAGTGCACCCCTCCACTTT.

This rearrangement joins TRBV29-1 to TRBJ1-2, with D perhaps matching TRBD1 (5 bases). Between the trimmed V and J ends, which lost 3 bases and 9 bases, there was a span of 8 bases. In germline, CDR1 is SQVTM, CDR2 ANQGSEA. This CDR3 region has 10 residues. CDR3 DNA: TGCAGCGTTGATGGGGGACGCTACACCTTC. Translated: CSVDGGRYTF.

The V call is TRBV20-1, the J call TRBJ2-7; D remains unclear. The V gene lost 7 bases and the J gene lost 12 bases, with 16 bases spanning the gap. The CDR3 covers 10 residues. CDR1 is DFQATT and CDR2 is SNEGSKA in the germline V gene (reference sequence). Here the CDR3 DNA reads TGCAGTGTCCCGACAACGAGAGTGTACTTC. Its translation is CSVPTTRVYF.

Concerning this clonotype: The junction departs from the called germline gene at one end, perhaps through a read error. The J gene is TRBJ2-7, the V gene TRBV5-1; tentative D call: TRBD2 (5 bases). Germline assignment: CDR1 SGHRS and CDR2 YFSETQ. CDR3 length: 15 residues. CDR3 in amino acids: CVSGLAVPGSYEQYF. In nucleotides, the CDR3 is TGCGTCAGCGGCTTGGCCGTCCCAGGATCCTACGAGCAGTACTTC. The full variable domain, in which reference TRBV5-1 and TRBJ2-7 provide the parts outside the CDR3, is KAGVTQTPRYLIKTRGQQVTLSCSPISGHRSVSWYQQTPGQGLQFLFEYFSETQRNKGNFPGRFSGRQFSNSRSEMNVSTLELGDSALYLCVSGLAVPGSYEQYFGPGTRLTVT.

This clonotype was observed many times. The rearrangement uses TRBV4-1 and TRBJ1-2; D unresolved. V shed 3 bases and J shed 7 bases, with 18 bases lying between them. From germline, CDR1 is MGHRA and CDR2 YSYEKL. The CDR3 contains 15 residues. The CDR3 DNA sequence: TGCGCCAGCAGCCAGAGGACGGAGACCCTCTTTGGCTACACCTTC. Protein product: CASSQRTETLFGYTF.

This clonotype was found a few times. The chain uses TRBV13 and TRBJ2-2; D ambiguous. The CDR3 covers 16 residues. V lost 3 bases and J 0 bases, leaving 11 bases between the germline ends. The germline V gene has CDR1 PRHDT and CDR2 FYEKMQ (reference sequence). CDR3 loop: CASSFGYGTNTGELFF. The CDR3 DNA reads TGTGCCAGCAGCTTCGGTTACGGAACGAACACCGGGGAGCTGTTTTTT.

The chain recombines TRBV7-3 with TRBJ2-7; 8 bases line up with TRBD1. The germline CDR1 and CDR2 sequences are SGHTA and FQGTGA. Trimming cost V 2 bases and J 11 bases; bases outside gene matches: 8. This CDR3 spans 13 amino acids. CDR3 nucleotide sequence: TGTGCCAGCAGCTTATCTGGACAGGGCGAAAAGTACTTC. Amino acid sequence: CASSLSGQGEKYF. Full variable domain (rest looked up from reference TRBV7-3 and TRBJ2-7): GAGVSQTPSNKVTEKGKYVELRCDPISGHTALYWYRQSLGQGPEFLIYFQGTGAADDSGLPNDRFFAVRPEGSVSTLKIQRTERGDSAVYLCASSLSGQGEKYFGPGTRLTVT.

Notes on this clonotype: The junction and the germline gene differ at one end; a read error may be behind it. The chain employs TRBV7-8 and TRBJ2-7, with 13 bases matching TRBD2. There are 15 residues in the CDR3. The germline V gene encodes CDR1 SGHVS and CDR2 FQNEAQ. The CDR3 region is CASSSTSGRTGELYF. As DNA, the CDR3 is TGTGCCAGCAGCTCGACTAGCGGGAGGACCGGGGAGCTGTACTTC. The full variable domain, in which reference TRBV7-8 and TRBJ2-7 provide the parts outside the CDR3, is GAGVSQSPRYKVAKRGQDVALRCDPISGHVSLFWYQQALGQGPEFLTYFQNEAQLDKSGLPSDRFFAERPEGSVSTLKIQRTQQEDSAVYLCASSSTSGRTGELYFGPGTRLTVT.

The genes are TRBV20-1 and TRBJ1-5; D may be TRBD1 (6 bases). V lost 2 bases to trimming and J lost 5 bases, with 16 bases between them. CDR3 length equals 15 residues. Germline assignment: CDR1 DFQATT and CDR2 SNEGSKA (reference sequence). The CDR3 sequence is CSARQGIWSHQPQHF. CDR3 DNA sequence: TGCAGTGCTAGACAGGGGATCTGGTCGCATCAGCCCCAGCATTTT.

This clonotype appeared many times. The chain recombines TRBV19 with TRBJ1-2, with a possible D match to TRBD1 (6 bases). This CDR3 has 14 amino acids. Germline values: CDR1 LNHDA, CDR2 SQIVND (reference sequence). The V end was cut by 5 bases, the J end by 8 bases, with 18 bases between. In DNA form, the CDR3 reads TGTGCCAGTAGTGACTCGGGGCAGGGGCGCGGCTACACCTTC. The encoded protein is CASSDSGQGRGYTF.

The rearrangement uses TRBV29-1 and TRBJ1-2, with D possibly being TRBD1 (5 bases). V lost 0 bases, J lost 7 bases, and 15 bases lay in between. Germline V gene sequence: CDR1 SQVTM, CDR2 ANQGSEA. The CDR3 is made up of 14 amino acids. The CDR3 reads CSVEDRPRDPGYTF. CDR3 DNA sequence: TGCAGCGTTGAAGATAGGCCCAGGGACCCTGGCTACACCTTC.

This chain uses TRBV4-1 with TRBJ2-7; a weak D match, TRBD1 (6 bases). This CDR3 has 14 amino acids. V gave up 3 bases and J gave up 2 bases, with 11 bases separating them. Looked up from germline, CDR1 is MGHRA and CDR2 is YSYEKL. CDR3 protein: CASSHADSTYEQYF. In nucleotides, the CDR3 is TGCGCCAGCAGCCACGCGGACAGTACCTACGAGCAGTACTTC.

This clonotype was observed many times. V and J are TRBV5-1 and TRBJ1-1, with 10 bases matching TRBD1. Trimming removed 4 bases from V and 4 bases from J; junction bases left unmatched: 7. The CDR3 runs to 15 residues. The germline V gene encodes CDR1 SGHRS and CDR2 YFSETQ. In nucleotides, the CDR3 is TGCGCCAGCAGCATCAGGACAGGGGGAGGCACTGAAGCTTTCTTT. Translating it yields CASSIRTGGGTEAFF.

There are many counts of this clonotype. The chain recombines TRBV2 with TRBJ1-2, with unresolved D. CDR3 length equals 11 residues. Trimming took 6 bases from V and 4 from J, leaving 6 bases between them. The germline gives CDR1 SNHLY, CDR2 FYNNEI. The CDR3 nucleotides read TGTGCCAGCAGCCTCGTCTATGGCTACACCTTC. Residues: CASSLVYGYTF.

This chain joins TRBV13 and TRBJ1-1; D is perhaps TRBD1 (6 bases). The CDR3 spans 14 residues. Trimming took 4 bases from V and 0 from J, leaving 9 bases between them. Germline CDR1 reads PRHDT; CDR2 reads FYEKMQ (reference sequence). The CDR3 sequence is CASSSRQVNTEAFF. The CDR3 bases are TGTGCCAGCAGCTCTCGACAGGTGAACACTGAAGCTTTCTTT.